This TCR beta chain comes out of a study of blood T cell repertoires in COVID-19. In the study overall: From the United States, Italy and Spain came samples of acute and convalescent COVID-19. T cells, B-cell-depleted T cells, or PBMCs supplied cDNA or gDNA.

Per the authors' pipeline: Amplification of reference gene primers was used by the study to estimate nucleated cell counts. The method was immunoSEQ multiplex PCR; TCRdb's version includes in-frame clones alone and lacks a portion of them. V, J and clone size were drawn from that table, and D and trimming were deduced from the DNA. Of approximately 210,000 clones in the sample, 82% are singletons; the top ten hold less than 4%. Germline CDR1 reads MNHEY; CDR2 reads SVGAGI. The CDR3 is made up of 15 amino acids. Trimming removed 4 bases from V and 0 bases from J, with 12 bases in between. This chain links TRBV6-5 with TRBJ1-1, with D unclear. The sequence was collected from a woman older than 75 with acute or convalescent COVID-19. The specimen sequenced was peripheral blood. CDR3: CASSFDGQMNTEAFF. In DNA, the CDR3 is TGTGCCAGCAGTTTCGATGGGCAGATGAACACTGAAGCTTTCTTT.